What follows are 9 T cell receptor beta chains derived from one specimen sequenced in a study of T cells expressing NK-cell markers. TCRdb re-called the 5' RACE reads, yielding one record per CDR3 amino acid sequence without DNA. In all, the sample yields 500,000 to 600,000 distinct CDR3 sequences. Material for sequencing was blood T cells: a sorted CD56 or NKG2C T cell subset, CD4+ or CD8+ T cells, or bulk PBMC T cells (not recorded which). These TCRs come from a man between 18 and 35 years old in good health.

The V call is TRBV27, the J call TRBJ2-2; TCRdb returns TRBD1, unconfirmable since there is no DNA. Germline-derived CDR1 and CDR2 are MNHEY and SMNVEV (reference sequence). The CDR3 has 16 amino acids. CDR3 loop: CASSYGRGLTTGELFF.

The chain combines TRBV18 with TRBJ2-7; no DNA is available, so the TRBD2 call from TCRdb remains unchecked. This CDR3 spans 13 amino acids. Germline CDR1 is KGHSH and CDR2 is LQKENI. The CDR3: CASSLLAGSEQYF. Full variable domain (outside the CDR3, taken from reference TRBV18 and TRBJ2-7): NAGVMQNPRHLVRRRGQEARLRCSPMKGHSHVYWYRQLPEEGLKFMVYLQKENIIDESGMPKERFSAEFPKEGPSILRIQQVVRGDSAAYFCASSLLAGSEQYFGPGTRLTVT.

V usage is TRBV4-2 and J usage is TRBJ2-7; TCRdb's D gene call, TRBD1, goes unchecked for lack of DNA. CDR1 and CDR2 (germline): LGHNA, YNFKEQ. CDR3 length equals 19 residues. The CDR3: CASSQEEGQGFLGTYEQYF.

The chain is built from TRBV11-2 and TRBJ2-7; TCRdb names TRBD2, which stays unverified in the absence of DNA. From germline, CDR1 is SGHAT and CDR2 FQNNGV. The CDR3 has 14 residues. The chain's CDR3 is CASSETSRAYEQYF.

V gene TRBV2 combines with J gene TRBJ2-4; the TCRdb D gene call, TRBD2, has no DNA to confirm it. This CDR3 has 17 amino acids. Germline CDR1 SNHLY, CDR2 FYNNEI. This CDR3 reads CASSVSSGMQAKNIQYF.

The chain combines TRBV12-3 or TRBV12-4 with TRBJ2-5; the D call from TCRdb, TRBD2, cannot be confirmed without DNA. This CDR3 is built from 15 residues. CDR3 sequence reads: CASSLLSSPQETQYF.

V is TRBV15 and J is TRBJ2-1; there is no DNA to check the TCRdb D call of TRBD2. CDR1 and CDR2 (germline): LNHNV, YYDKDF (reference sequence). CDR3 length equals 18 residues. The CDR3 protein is CATSRESESGRHYNEQFF. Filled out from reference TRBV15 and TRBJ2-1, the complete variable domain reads DAMVIQNPRYQVTQFGKPVTLSCSQTLNHNVMYWYQQKSSQAPKLLFHYYDKDFNNEADTPDNFQSRRPNTSFCFLDIRSPGLGDTAMYLCATSRESESGRHYNEQFFGPGTRLTVL.

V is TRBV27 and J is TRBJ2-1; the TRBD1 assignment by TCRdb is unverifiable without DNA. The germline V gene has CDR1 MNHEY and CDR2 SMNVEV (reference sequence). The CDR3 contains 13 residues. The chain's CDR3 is CASRQGLYNEQFF.

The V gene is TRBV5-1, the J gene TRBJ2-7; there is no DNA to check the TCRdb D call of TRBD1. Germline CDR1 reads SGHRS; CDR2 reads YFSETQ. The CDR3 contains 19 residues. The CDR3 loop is CASSLGPPWGVREAYEQYF. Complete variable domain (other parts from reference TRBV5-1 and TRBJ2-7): KAGVTQTPRYLIKTRGQQVTLSCSPISGHRSVSWYQQTPGQGLQFLFEYFSETQRNKGNFPGRFSGRQFSNSRSEMNVSTLELGDSALYLCASSLGPPWGVREAYEQYFGPGTRLTVT.